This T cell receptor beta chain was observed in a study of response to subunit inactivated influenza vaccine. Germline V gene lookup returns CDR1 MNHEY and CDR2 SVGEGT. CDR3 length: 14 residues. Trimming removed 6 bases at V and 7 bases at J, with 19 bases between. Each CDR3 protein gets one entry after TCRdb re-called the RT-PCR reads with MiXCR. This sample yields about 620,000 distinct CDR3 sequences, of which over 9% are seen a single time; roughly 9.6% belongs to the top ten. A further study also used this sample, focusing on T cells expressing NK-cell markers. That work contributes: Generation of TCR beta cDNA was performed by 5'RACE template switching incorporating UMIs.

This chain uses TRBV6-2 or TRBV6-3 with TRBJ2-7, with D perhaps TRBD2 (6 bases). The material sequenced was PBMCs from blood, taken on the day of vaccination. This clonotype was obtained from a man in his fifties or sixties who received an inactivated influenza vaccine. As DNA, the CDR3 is TGTGCCAGCAGGAACCGGGACTTAACTATGGAGCAGTACTTC. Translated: CASRNRDLTMEQYF.